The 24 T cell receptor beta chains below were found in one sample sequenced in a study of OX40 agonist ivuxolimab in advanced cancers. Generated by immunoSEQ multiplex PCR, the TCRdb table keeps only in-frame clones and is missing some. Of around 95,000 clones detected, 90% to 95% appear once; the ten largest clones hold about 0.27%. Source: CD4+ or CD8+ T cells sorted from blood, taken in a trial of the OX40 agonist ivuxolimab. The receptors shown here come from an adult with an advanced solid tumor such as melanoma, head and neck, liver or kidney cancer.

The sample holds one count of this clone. DNA of the CDR3: TGTGCCACCAGCAGATTTCCCGGGGACGGCTACACCTTC. This sequence encodes CATSRFPGDGYTF. This rearrangement joins TRBV15 to TRBJ1-2; a possible D gene is TRBD1 (5 bases). The CDR3 runs 13 residues. Trimming pared 2 bases from V and 8 bases from J, leaving 12 bases between. Germline CDR1 LNHNV, CDR2 YYDKDF (reference sequence).

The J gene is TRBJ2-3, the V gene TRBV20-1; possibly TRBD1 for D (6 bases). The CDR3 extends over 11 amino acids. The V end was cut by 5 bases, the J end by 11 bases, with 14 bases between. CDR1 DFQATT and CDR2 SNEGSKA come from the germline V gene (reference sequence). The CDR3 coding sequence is TGCAGTGCTGAACTAGGGACAAAGCAGTATTTT. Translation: CSAELGTKQYF.

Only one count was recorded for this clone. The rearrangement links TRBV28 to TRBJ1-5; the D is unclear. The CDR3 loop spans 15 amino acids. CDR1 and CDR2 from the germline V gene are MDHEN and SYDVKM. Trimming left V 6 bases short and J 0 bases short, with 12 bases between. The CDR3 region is CASRNNRYSNQPQHF. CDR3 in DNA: TGTGCCAGCAGGAACAACCGATATAGCAATCAGCCCCAGCATTTT.

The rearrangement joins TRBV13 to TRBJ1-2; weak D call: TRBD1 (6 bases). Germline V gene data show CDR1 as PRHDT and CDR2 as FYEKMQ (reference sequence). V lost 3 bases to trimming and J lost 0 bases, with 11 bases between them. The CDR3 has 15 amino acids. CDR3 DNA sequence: TGTGCCAGCAGCTTCTGGACAGCAGCTAACTATGGCTACACCTTC. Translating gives CASSFWTAANYGYTF.

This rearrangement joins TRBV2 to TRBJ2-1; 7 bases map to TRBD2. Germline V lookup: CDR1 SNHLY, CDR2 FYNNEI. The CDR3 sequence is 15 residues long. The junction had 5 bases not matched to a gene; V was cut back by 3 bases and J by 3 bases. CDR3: CASSDWLADYNEQFF. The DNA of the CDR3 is TGTGCCAGCAGTGACTGGCTAGCGGACTACAATGAGCAGTTCTTC.

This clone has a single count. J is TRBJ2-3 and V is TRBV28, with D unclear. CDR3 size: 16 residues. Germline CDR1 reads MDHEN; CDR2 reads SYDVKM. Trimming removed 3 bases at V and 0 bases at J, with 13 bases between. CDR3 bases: TGTGCCAGCAGTTTTCTCAGGCGGATTAGCACAGATACGCAGTATTTT. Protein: CASSFLRRISTDTQYF.

CDR3 region: CSALRGSETQYF. The CDR3, as DNA: TGCAGCGCCCTCCGGGGGTCCGAGACCCAGTACTTC. The chain employs TRBV29-1 and TRBJ2-5, with TRBD2 as a possible D gene (6 bases). The CDR3 has 12 residues. Germline CDR1 reads SQVTM; CDR2 reads ANQGSEA. The V end was cut by 7 bases, the J end by 5 bases, with 14 bases between.

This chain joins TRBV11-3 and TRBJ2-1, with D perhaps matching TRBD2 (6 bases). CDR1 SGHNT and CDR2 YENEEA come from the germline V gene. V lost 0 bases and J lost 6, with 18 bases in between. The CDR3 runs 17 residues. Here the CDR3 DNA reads TGTGCCAGCAGCTTAGAAACGGCGGGACTGACCTCCAATGAGCAGTTCTTC. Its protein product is CASSLETAGLTSNEQFF.

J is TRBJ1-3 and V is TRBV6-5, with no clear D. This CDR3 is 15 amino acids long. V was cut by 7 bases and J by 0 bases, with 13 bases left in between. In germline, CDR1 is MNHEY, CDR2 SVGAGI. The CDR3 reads CASNPSWGSGNTIYF. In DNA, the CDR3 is TGTGCCAGCAACCCCTCATGGGGCTCTGGAAACACCATATATTTT.

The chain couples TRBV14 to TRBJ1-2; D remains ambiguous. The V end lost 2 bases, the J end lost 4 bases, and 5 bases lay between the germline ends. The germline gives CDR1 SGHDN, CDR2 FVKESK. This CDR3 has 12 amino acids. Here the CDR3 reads CASSQSLYGYTF. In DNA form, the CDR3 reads TGTGCCAGCAGCCAATCTCTCTATGGCTACACCTTC.

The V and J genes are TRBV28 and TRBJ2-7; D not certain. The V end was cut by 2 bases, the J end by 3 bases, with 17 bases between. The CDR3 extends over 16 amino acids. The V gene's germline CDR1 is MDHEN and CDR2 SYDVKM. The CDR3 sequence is CASSLGRSDRSYEQYV. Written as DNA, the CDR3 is TGTGCCAGCAGTTTAGGCCGATCCGACCGAAGCTACGAGCAGTACGTC.

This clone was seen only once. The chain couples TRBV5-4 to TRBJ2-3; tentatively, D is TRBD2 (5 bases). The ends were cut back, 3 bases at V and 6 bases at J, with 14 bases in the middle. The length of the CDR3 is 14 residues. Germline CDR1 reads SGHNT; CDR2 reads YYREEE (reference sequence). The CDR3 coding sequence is TGTGCCAGCAGCTCTGACTCCCGAGGGGATACGCAGTATTTT. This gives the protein CASSSDSRGDTQYF.

The CDR3 sequence is CASKGRLSGNTIYF. DNA of the CDR3: TGTGCCAGCAAAGGGCGACTCTCTGGAAACACCATATATTTT. This chain uses TRBV6-5 with TRBJ1-3, with unresolved D. Germline V lookup: CDR1 MNHEY, CDR2 SVGAGI. V was trimmed by 7 bases and J by 0 bases, leaving 10 bases between them. The CDR3 consists of 14 residues.

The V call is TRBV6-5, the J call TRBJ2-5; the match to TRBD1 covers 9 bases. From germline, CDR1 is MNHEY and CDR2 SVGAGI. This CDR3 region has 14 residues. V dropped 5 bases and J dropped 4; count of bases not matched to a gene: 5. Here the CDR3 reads CASSTGTGRETQYF. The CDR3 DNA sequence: TGTGCCAGCAGTACCGGGACAGGGAGAGAGACCCAGTACTTC.

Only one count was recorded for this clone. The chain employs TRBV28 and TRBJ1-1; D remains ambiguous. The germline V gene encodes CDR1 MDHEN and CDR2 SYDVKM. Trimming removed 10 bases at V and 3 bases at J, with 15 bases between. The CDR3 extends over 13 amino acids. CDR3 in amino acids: CATRRGMDTEAFF. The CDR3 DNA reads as TGTGCCACCAGGCGGGGAATGGACACTGAAGCTTTCTTT.

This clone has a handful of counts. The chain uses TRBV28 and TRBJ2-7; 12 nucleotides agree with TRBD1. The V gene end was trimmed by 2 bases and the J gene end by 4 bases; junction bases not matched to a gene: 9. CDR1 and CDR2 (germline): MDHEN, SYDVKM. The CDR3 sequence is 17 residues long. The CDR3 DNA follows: TGTGCCAGCAGTTTAAGTGGGACAGGGGGCATGTGGTACGAGCAGTACTTC. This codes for CASSLSGTGGMWYEQYF.

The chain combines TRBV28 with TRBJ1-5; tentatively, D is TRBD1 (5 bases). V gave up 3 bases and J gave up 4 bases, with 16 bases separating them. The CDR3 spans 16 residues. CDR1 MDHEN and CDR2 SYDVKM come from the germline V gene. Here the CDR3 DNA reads TGTGCCAGCAGTTTTGGGGGAATGGGTCCAAATCAGCCCCAGCATTTT. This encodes CASSFGGMGPNQPQHF.

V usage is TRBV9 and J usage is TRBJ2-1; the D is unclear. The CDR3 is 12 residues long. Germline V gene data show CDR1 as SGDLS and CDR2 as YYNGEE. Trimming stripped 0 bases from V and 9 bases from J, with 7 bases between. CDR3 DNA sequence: TGTGCCAGCAGCGTAGAGGTTGGTGAGCAGTTCTTC. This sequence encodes CASSVEVGEQFF.

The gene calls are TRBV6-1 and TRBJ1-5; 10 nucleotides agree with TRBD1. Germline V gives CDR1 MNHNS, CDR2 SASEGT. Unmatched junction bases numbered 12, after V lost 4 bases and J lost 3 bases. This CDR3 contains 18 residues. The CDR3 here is CASSADRGLLLYNQPQHF. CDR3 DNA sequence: TGTGCCAGCAGTGCTGACAGGGGGCTCCTTCTATACAATCAGCCCCAGCATTTT.

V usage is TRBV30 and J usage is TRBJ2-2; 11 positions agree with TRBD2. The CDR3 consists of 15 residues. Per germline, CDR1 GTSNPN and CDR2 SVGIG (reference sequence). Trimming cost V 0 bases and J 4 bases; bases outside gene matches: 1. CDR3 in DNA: TGTGCCTGGAGTGTAGGGACTAGCGGCACCGGGGAGCTGTTTTTT. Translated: CAWSVGTSGTGELFF.

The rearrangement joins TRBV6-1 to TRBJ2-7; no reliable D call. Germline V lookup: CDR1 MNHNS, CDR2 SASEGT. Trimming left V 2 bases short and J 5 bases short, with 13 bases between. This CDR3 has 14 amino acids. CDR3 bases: TGTGCCAGCAGTGAAATTAGAGGTAGAAACGAGCAGTACGTC. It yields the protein CASSEIRGRNEQYV.

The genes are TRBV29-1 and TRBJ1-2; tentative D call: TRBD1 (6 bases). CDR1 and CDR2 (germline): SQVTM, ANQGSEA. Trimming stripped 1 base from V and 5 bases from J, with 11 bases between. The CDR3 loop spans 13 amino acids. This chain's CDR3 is CSVEVQGGYGYTF. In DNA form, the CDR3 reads TGCAGCGTTGAAGTACAGGGAGGTTATGGCTACACCTTC.

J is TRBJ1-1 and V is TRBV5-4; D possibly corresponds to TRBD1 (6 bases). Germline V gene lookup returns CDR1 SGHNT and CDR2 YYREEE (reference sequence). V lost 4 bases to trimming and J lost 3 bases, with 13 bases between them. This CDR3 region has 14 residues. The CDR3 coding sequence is TGTGCCAGCAGCCGGCGGGGGCAGGACACTGAAGCTTTCTTT. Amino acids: CASSRRGQDTEAFF.

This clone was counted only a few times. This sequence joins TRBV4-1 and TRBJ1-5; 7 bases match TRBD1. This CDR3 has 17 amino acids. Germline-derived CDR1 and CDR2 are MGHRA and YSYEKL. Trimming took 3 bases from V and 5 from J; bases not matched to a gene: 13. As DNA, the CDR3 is TGCGCCAGCAGCCAGCCCAGGGGGGGGAAGGATGATCAGCCCCAGCATTTT. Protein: CASSQPRGGKDDQPQHF.